This T cell receptor beta chain emerged from a study of identical twins. Study outcomes and limitations: Twins shared beta out-of-frame sequences in excess, but this excess was weaker.

TCRdb re-called the 5' RACE reads through MiXCR, storing one row per CDR3 protein. The sample consists of about 1.7 million distinct CDR3 sequences, 25% to 35% of them appearing once. Concerning this clonotype: The antigen is unknown.

Each donor (without exception) was a healthy Caucasian. Germline V gives CDR1 MNHNS, CDR2 SASEGT. Between the trimmed V and J ends, which lost 5 bases and 6 bases, there was a span of 16 bases. This CDR3 is built from 14 residues. The clonotype was recovered from a newborn girl in good health. Sequencing was performed on cord blood. The chain has TRBV6-1 and TRBJ1-2; unclear D gene. The CDR3 DNA reads TGTGCCAGCAGTATACGACCAATTCCGGATGGCTACACCTTC. Its translation: CASSIRPIPDGYTF.